This T cell receptor (beta chain) was captured by sequencing in a study of identical twins. Study results and limitations: Cord blood's abundant beta clonotypes had fewer insertions, unlike memory repertoires.

TCRdb fed the 5' RACE reads into MiXCR, producing one record per CDR3 protein. Of approximately 630,000 distinct CDR3 sequences listed, about 7.6% are singletons. V lost 0 bases and J lost 2, with 11 bases in between. Germline V gene sequence: CDR1 SGHRS, CDR2 YFSETQ. The CDR3 spans 16 residues. There are a few counts of this clonotype. Its antigen is unknown. The data were also submitted as part of a second study, on yellow fever vaccine responses in identical twins.

The chain joins TRBV5-1 to TRBJ2-2; the D gene is possibly TRBD2 (6 bases). The source of this sequence is a woman aged 18-30 years in good health. The sample was PBMCs. CDR3 bases: TGCGCCAGCAGCTTGGAATTGGGGGGTAACACCGGGGAGCTGTTTTTT. Its translation is CASSLELGGNTGELFF.